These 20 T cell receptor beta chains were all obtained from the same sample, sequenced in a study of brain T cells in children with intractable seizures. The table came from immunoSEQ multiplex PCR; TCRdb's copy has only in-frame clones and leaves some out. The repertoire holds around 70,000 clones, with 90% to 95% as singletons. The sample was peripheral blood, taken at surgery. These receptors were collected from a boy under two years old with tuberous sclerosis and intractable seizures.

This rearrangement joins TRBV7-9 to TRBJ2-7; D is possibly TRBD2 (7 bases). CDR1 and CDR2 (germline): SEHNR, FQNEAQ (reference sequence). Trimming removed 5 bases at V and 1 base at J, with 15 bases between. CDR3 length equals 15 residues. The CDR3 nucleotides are TGTGCCAGCAGCGGTAGGGGGGAGGGTTCCTACGAGCAGTACTTC. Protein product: CASSGRGEGSYEQYF.

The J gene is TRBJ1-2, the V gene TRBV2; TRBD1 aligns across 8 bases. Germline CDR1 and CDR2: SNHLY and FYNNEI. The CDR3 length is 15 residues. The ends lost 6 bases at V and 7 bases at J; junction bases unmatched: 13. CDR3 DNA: TGTGCCAGCAGCGGACCCAGGGGGCGCAGGGGTGGCTACACCTTC. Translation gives CASSGPRGRRGGYTF.

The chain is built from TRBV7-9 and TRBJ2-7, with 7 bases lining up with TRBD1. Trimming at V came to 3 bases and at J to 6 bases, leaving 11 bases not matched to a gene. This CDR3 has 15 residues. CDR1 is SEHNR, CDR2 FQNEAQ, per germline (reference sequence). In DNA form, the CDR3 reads TGTGCCAGCAGCTTTAAGGGGGACAGTCCGTTCGAGCAGTACTTC. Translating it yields CASSFKGDSPFEQYF.

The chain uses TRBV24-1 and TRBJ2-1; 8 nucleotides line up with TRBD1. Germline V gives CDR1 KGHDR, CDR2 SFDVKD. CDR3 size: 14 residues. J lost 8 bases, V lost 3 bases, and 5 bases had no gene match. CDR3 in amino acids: CATSDRTGSYEQFF. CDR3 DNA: TGTGCCACCAGTGATCGGACAGGGTCCTATGAGCAGTTCTTC.

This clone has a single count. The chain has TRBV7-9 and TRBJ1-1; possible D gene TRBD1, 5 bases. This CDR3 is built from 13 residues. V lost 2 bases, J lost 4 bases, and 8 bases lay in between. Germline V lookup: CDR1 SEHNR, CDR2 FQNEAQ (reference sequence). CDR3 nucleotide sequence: TGTGCCAGCAGCTTACCAGGGTTCACTGAAGCTTTCTTT. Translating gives CASSLPGFTEAFF. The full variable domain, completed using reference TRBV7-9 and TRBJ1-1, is DTGVSQNPRHKITKRGQNVTFRCDPISEHNRLYWYRQTLGQGPEFLTYFQNEAQLEKSRLLSDRFSAERPKGSFSTLEIQRTEQGDSAMYLCASSLPGFTEAFFGQGTRLTVV.

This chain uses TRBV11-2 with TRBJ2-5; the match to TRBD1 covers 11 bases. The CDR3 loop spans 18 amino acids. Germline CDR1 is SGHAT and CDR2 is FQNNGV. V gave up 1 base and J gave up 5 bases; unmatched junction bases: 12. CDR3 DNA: TGTGCCAGCAGCTTAGGGACAGGGGGCATATTAGGGGTGGAGACCCAGTACTTC. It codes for CASSLGTGGILGVETQYF.

The CDR3 loop reads CASGNVREALPSTDTQYF. The CDR3 nucleotides read TGTGCCAGTGGGAATGTCAGGGAGGCTTTACCTAGCACAGATACGCAGTATTTT. V is TRBV19 and J is TRBJ2-3; a weak D match, TRBD2 (6 bases). CDR3 size: 18 residues. Deletions cut 8 bases from V and 0 bases from J, with 24 bases between. The germline V gene encodes CDR1 LNHDA and CDR2 SQIVND (reference sequence).

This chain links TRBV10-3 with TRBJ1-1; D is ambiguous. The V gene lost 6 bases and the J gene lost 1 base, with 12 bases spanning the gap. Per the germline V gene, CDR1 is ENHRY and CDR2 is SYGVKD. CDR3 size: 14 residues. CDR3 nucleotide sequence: TGTGCCATCAGCCCCGGACTGCCGAACACTGAAGCTTTCTTT. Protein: CAISPGLPNTEAFF.

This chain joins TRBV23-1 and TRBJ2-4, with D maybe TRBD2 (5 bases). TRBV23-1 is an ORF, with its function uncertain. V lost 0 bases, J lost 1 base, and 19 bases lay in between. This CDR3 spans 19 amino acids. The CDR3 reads CASSQSVISPGMAKNIQYF. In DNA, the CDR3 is TGCGCCAGCAGTCAATCTGTCATTTCCCCCGGGATGGCCAAAAACATTCAGTACTTC.

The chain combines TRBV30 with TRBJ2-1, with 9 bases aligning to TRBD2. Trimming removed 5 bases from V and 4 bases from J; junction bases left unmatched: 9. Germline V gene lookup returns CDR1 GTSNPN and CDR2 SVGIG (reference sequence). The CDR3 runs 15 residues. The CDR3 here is CAWRRRGGIYNEQFF. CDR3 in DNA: TGTGCCTGGCGGCGGCGGGGGGGAATTTACAATGAGCAGTTCTTC. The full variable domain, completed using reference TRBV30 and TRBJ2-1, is SQTIHQWPATLVQPVGSPLSLECTVEGTSNPNLYWYRQAAGRGLQLLFYSVGIGQISSEVPQNLSASRPQDRQFILSSKKLLLSDSGFYLCAWRRRGGIYNEQFFGPGTRLTVL.

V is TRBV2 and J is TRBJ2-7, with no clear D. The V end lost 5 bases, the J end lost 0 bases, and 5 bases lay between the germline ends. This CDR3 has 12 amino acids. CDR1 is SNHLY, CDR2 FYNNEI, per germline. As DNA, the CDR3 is TGTGCCAGCAGTATAGCCTCCTACGAGCAGTACTTC. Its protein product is CASSIASYEQYF.

Here the CDR3 reads CASSQNGGIDTGELFF. The DNA of the CDR3 is TGTGCCAGCAGCCAAAACGGCGGGATAGACACCGGGGAGCTGTTTTTT. The chain combines TRBV7-3 with TRBJ2-2, with a tentative D call TRBD2 (6 bases). V shed 5 bases and J shed 3 bases, with 16 bases lying between them. Germline CDR1 SGHTA, CDR2 FQGTGA. This CDR3 has 16 residues. Full variable domain (missing parts from reference TRBV7-3 and TRBJ2-2): GAGVSQTPSNKVTEKGKYVELRCDPISGHTALYWYRQSLGQGPEFLIYFQGTGAADDSGLPNDRFFAVRPEGSVSTLKIQRTERGDSAVYLCASSQNGGIDTGELFFGEGSRLTVL.

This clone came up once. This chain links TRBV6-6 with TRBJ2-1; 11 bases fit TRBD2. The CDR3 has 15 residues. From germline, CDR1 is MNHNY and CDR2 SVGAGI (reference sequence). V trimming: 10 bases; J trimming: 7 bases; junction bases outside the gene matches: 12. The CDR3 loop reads CAIRISGRADNEQFF. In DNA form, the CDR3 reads TGTGCCATCCGAATTAGCGGGAGGGCCGATAATGAGCAGTTCTTC.

The CDR3 DNA is TGTGCCAGCAGCTTGGACAGGGGGTATGGCTACACCTTC. Residues: CASSLDRGYGYTF. The chain combines TRBV5-6 with TRBJ1-2; 8 bases fit TRBD1. The V gene end was trimmed by 0 bases and the J gene end by 5 bases; junction bases not matched to a gene: 0. CDR1 SGHDT and CDR2 YYEEEE come from the germline V gene. The CDR3 covers 13 residues.

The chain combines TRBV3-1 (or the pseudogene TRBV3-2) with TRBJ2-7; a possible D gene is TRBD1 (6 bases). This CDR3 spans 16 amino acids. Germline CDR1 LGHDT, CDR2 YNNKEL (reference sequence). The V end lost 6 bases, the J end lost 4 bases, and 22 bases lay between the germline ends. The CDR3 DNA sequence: TGTGCCAGCAGTACAACACAGGGACCCACCTTATACGAGCAGTACTTC. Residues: CASSTTQGPTLYEQYF.

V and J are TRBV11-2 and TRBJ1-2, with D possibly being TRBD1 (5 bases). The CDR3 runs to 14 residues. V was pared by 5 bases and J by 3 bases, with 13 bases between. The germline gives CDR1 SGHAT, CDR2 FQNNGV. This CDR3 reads CASSQGSGYYGYTF. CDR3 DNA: TGTGCCAGCAGCCAAGGGTCAGGGTACTATGGCTACACCTTC.

CDR3: CASSTTGAGETQYF. As DNA, the CDR3 is TGTGCCAGCAGCACAACAGGGGCGGGGGAGACCCAGTACTTC. The gene calls are TRBV11-2 and TRBJ2-5; weak D call: TRBD1 (7 bases). Germline loops: CDR1 SGHAT, CDR2 FQNNGV. Trimming removed 5 bases at V and 5 bases at J, with 15 bases between. This CDR3 is 14 amino acids long. Filled out from reference TRBV11-2 and TRBJ2-5, the complete variable domain reads EAGVAQSPRYKIIEKRQSVAFWCNPISGHATLYWYQQILGQGPKLLIQFQNNGVVDDSQLPKDRFSAERLKGVDSTLKIQPAKLEDSAVYLCASSTTGAGETQYFGPGTRLLVL.

Here the CDR3 DNA reads TGTGCCAGCAGCCTCGGACTAGCGGGGTACATCTACGAGCAGTACTTC. Amino acid sequence: CASSLGLAGYIYEQYF. The rearrangement joins TRBV13 to TRBJ2-7, with 12 positions matching TRBD2. Per the germline V gene, CDR1 is PRHDT and CDR2 is FYEKMQ (reference sequence). The J segment lost 3 bases and the V segment lost 5 bases, leaving 8 bases of the junction unmatched. There are 16 residues in the CDR3.

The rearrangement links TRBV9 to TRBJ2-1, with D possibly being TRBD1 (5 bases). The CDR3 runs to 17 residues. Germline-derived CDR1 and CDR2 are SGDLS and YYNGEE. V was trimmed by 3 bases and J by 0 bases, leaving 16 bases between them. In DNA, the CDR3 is TGTGCCAGCAGCGGCCCAAGGACAAGCAGCTCCTACAATGAGCAGTTCTTC. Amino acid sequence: CASSGPRTSSSYNEQFF.

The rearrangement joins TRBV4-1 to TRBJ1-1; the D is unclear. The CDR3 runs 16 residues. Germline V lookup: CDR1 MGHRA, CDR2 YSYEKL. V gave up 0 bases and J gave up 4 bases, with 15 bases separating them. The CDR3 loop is CASSQEGKAGLTEAFF. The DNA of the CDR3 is TGCGCCAGCAGCCAAGAGGGGAAGGCCGGGCTCACTGAAGCTTTCTTT.